These 14 T cell receptor beta chains originate from one sample sequenced in a study of CD8 T cells in ankylosing spondylitis. One entry per CDR3 protein results from TCRdb running MiXCR on the 5' RACE reads. Altogether around 90,000 distinct CDR3 sequences are present, more than 25% being singletons, with the ten largest covering over 50%. The sample consisted of blood, either unsorted or a sorted T cell fraction (not recorded which). The receptors derive from a male donor with ankylosing spondylitis or in good health (not recorded which).

V usage is TRBV27 and J usage is TRBJ2-7; D is uncertain. Between the trimmed V and J ends, which lost 2 bases and 0 bases, there was a span of 8 bases. CDR3 size: 14 residues. Germline values: CDR1 MNHEY, CDR2 SMNVEV (reference sequence). The CDR3 nucleotides read TGTGCCAGCAGTTTAAGTTGGGACTCCTACGAGCAGTACTTC. As protein: CASSLSWDSYEQYF.

CDR3 sequence reads: CASSFKGAGSRETQYF. The CDR3 nucleotides are TGTGCCAGCAGTTTTAAGGGGGCAGGGTCTAGAGAGACCCAGTACTTC. This chain links TRBV28 with TRBJ2-5, with 7 bases identical to TRBD1. Germline CDR1 and CDR2: MDHEN and SYDVKM. V was clipped by 3 bases and J by 4 bases; unmatched bases: 11. The CDR3 consists of 16 residues.

The sample holds a few counts of this clonotype. This rearrangement joins TRBV12-3 or TRBV12-4 to TRBJ2-2; no clear D gene. The CDR3 loop spans 13 amino acids. V was shortened by 7 bases and J by 2 bases, with 8 bases between the two germline ends. The CDR3 bases are TGTGCCAGCATCTGGGGTAACACCGGGGAGCTGTTTTTT. Its protein product is CASIWGNTGELFF.

A few counts support this clonotype. This sequence joins TRBV6-1 and TRBJ2-1; D is perhaps TRBD2 (5 bases). Trimming shortened V by 3 bases and J by 5 bases, and 17 bases separated the two germline ends. The CDR3 loop spans 16 amino acids. Germline loops: CDR1 MNHNS, CDR2 SASEGT. The CDR3 loop is CASSDQRMDWDNEQFF. The DNA for the CDR3 is TGTGCCAGCAGTGACCAAAGAATGGACTGGGACAATGAGCAGTTCTTC.

This clonotype was observed many times. This chain links TRBV18 with TRBJ1-5; D unclear. This CDR3 is 14 amino acids long. The germline V gene has CDR1 KGHSH and CDR2 LQKENI. Trimming removed 4 bases at V and 7 bases at J, with 14 bases between. The CDR3 sequence is CASSLESRTQPQHF. The CDR3 region has the DNA TGTGCCAGCTCACTCGAGTCAAGAACGCAGCCCCAGCATTTT.

This clonotype has a single count. The genes are TRBV11-2 and TRBJ2-3; D is uncertain. The CDR3 consists of 13 residues. The ends were cut back, 5 bases at V and 6 bases at J, with 12 bases in the middle. Germline loops: CDR1 SGHAT, CDR2 FQNNGV. This CDR3 is CASSLTLLDTQYF. In nucleotides, the CDR3 is TGTGCCAGCAGCCTCACTCTTCTCGATACGCAGTATTTT.

There are many counts of this clonotype. This rearrangement joins TRBV7-2 to TRBJ2-5, with 10 bases that match TRBD2. This CDR3 has 15 amino acids. V gave up 3 bases and J gave up 5 bases; unmatched junction bases: 6. Germline assignment: CDR1 SGHTA and CDR2 FQGNSA. The CDR3 here is CASSFGSLAGETQYF. In DNA form, the CDR3 reads TGTGCCAGCAGCTTTGGATCACTAGCGGGGGAGACCCAGTACTTC.

This clonotype was seen a handful of times. J is TRBJ2-2 and V is TRBV11-3; D possibly corresponds to TRBD1 (6 bases). The germline V gene has CDR1 SGHNT and CDR2 YENEEA. V shed 3 bases and J shed 4 bases, with 9 bases lying between them. This CDR3 has 14 amino acids. The CDR3 here is CASSLQGGTGELFF. As DNA, the CDR3 is TGTGCCAGCAGCTTGCAAGGGGGCACCGGGGAGCTGTTTTTT.

The CDR3 nucleotides read TGCGCCAGCCGCCCCATAATAGATGGGGCAAAGTACTTC. Translating gives CASRPIIDGAKYF. The chain couples TRBV5-1 to TRBJ2-7; D might be TRBD1 (5 bases). V shed 7 bases and J shed 11 bases, with 22 bases lying between them. CDR1 and CDR2 (germline): SGHRS, YFSETQ. CDR3 length equals 13 residues.

The chain is built from TRBV29-1 and TRBJ1-1; D gene uncertain. Deletions cut 4 bases from V and 7 bases from J, with 13 bases between. CDR1 and CDR2 from the germline V gene are SQVTM and ANQGSEA. The CDR3 runs 12 residues. CDR3 in DNA: TGCAGCGTTGCGGGATCAGGACTTGAAGCTTTCTTT. Protein product: CSVAGSGLEAFF. Together with reference TRBV29-1 and TRBJ1-1, the CDR3 gives the full variable domain: SAVISQKPSRDICQRGTSLTIQCQVDSQVTMMFWYRQQPGQSLTLIATANQGSEATYESGFVIDKFPISRPNLTFSTLTVSNMSPEDSSIYLCSVAGSGLEAFFGQGTRLTVV.

This rearrangement joins TRBV3-1 to TRBJ2-1, with TRBD1 as a possible D gene (5 bases). Looked up from germline, CDR1 is LGHDT and CDR2 is YNNKEL (reference sequence). The CDR3 consists of 12 residues. The germline V and J ends were trimmed by 0 bases and 15 bases, with 12 bases remaining between them. CDR3 sequence (DNA): TGTGCCAGCAGCCAAGAGACAGCTCCGCCGTTCTTC. Its protein is CASSQETAPPFF.

The gene calls are TRBV27 and TRBJ1-1; 7 bases line up with TRBD1. This CDR3 contains 15 residues. Per germline, CDR1 MNHEY and CDR2 SMNVEV (reference sequence). J was trimmed by 0 bases and V by 6 bases; bases with no gene match: 7. CDR3 bases: TGTGCCAGCAGGATAGGACAGGCACTGAACACTGAAGCTTTCTTT. Translation: CASRIGQALNTEAFF.

This clonotype has just a few counts. The rearrangement uses TRBV4-1 and TRBJ2-1; D possibly corresponds to TRBD2 (5 bases). The CDR3 sequence is 15 residues long. V shed 5 bases and J shed 7 bases, with 18 bases lying between them. CDR1 is MGHRA and CDR2 is YSYEKL in the germline V gene. In DNA, the CDR3 is TGCGCCAGCAGCGGTGGACTCGGCCTTATGAATGAGCAGTTCTTC. Encoded protein: CASSGGLGLMNEQFF.

This clonotype was counted a few times. The chain has TRBV9 and TRBJ1-6, with D perhaps TRBD1 (5 bases). V was cut by 0 bases and J by 4 bases, with 11 bases left in between. The CDR3 contains 16 residues. Germline-derived CDR1 and CDR2 are SGDLS and YYNGEE. The CDR3 nucleotides read TGTGCCAGCAGCGTAGATATGGGACCGTATAATTCACCCCTCCACTTT. Its translation: CASSVDMGPYNSPLHF. The variable domain in full, with the rest retrieved from reference TRBV9 and TRBJ1-6, is DSGVTQTPKHLITATGQRVTLRCSPRSGDLSVYWYQQSLDQGLQFLIQYYNGEERAKGNILERFSAQQFPDLHSELNLSSLELGDSALYFCASSVDMGPYNSPLHFGNGTRLTVT.